This T cell receptor beta chain was obtained from a study of T cell changes during pregnancy in multiple sclerosis. Germline CDR1 is LNHNV and CDR2 is YYDKDF (reference sequence). V shed 3 bases and J shed 10 bases, with 12 bases lying between them. This CDR3 has 12 amino acids. Clones were read by immunoSEQ multiplex PCR, and TCRdb kept only the in-frame ones, dropping some. The sample lists 90,000 or so clones, 91% seen once, with 3.5% in the top ten. The clonotype was recovered from a female donor in good health, serving as a control in a pregnancy study. Some clones in this sample may be carry-over from other donors' samples. The J gene is TRBJ2-5, the V gene TRBV15, with D maybe TRBD2 (6 bases). The specimen comprised PBMCs, sampled in the first trimester of pregnancy. CDR3 sequence reads: CATSSRGGVQYF. In nucleotides, the CDR3 is TGTGCCACCAGCAGTCGGGGCGGGGTCCAGTACTTC.